This TCR beta chain was found in a study of T cell responses to AZD1222 COVID-19 vaccine. The CDR3 is 14 residues long. The V gene's germline CDR1 is GTSNPN and CDR2 SVGIG (reference sequence). With V trimmed by 2 bases and J by 2 bases, 5 bases remained unmatched. Measured with immunoSEQ multiplex PCR; TCRdb has only the in-frame clones, and not every one. This sample yields 90,000 to 100,000 clones, of which 88% are seen a single time; about 15% belongs to the top ten. Sequencing used peripheral blood, obtained 28 days after the second AZD1222 dose. This receptor was taken from an adult who received the AZD1222 COVID-19 vaccine. The J gene is TRBJ2-7, the V gene TRBV30; TRBD1 agrees at 8 bases. CDR3 nucleotide sequence: TGTGCCTGGAGTCAAACAGGGGGACCCTACGAGCAGTACTTC. Amino acid sequence: CAWSQTGGPYEQYF.